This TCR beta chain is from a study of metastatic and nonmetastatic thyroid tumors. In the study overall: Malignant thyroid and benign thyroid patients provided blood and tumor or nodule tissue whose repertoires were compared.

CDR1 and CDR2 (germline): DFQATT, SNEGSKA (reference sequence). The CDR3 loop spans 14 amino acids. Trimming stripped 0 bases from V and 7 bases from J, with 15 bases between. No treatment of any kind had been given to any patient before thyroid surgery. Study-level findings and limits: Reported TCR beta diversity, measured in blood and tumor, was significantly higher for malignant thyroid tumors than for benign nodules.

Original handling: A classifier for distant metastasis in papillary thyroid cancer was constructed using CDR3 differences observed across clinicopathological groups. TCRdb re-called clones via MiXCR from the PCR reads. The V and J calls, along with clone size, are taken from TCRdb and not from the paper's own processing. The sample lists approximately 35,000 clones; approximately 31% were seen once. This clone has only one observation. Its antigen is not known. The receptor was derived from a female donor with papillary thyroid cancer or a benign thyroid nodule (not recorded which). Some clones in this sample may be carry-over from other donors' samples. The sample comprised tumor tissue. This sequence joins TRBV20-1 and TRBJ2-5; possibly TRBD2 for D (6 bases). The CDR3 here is CSARDRLGRLTQYF. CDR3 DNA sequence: TGCAGTGCTAGAGATAGACTAGGGAGATTGACCCAGTACTTC.